A selection of T cell receptor beta chains follows, all from one sample in a study of early T cells in non-severe SARS-CoV-2 infection. TCRdb fed the 5' RACE reads into MiXCR, producing one record per CDR3 protein. The table has about 64,000 distinct CDR3 sequences, roughly 12% seen once. Sequenced here: whole blood, sampled at baseline. The origin of the receptors is an adult who was a healthcare worker with PCR-confirmed SARS-CoV-2 infection or an uninfected control (not recorded which). Each CDR3 is given with its conserved first and last residue. The D gene is left open where the match is weak. Clone size, where shown, is once, few, many, or a class for clones that have expanded.

TRBV27,NA,TRBJ1-5,NA,TGTGCCAGCAGTTTTCTTTTAAATCAGCCCCAGCATTTT,CASSFLLNQPQHF
TRBV12-3/TRBV12-4,NA,TRBJ1-1,few,TGTGCCAGCAGCGGGAGGACGGTCGGGACTGAAGCTTTCTTT,CASSGRTVGTEAFF
TRBV7-2,NA,TRBJ1-1,few,TGTGCCAGCAGCTTAAGGGTCGGATTAAACACTGAAGTTTTCTTT,CASSLRVGLNTEVFF
TRBV6-1,TRBD2,TRBJ2-1,NA,TGTGCCAGCAGTGAAACCGCGGGACTAGCGGGAGGGCTTGACAATGAGCAGTTCTTC,CASSETAGLAGGLDNEQFF
TRBV30,NA,TRBJ2-5,few,TGTGCCTGGAGTGTACTATTACAAGAGACCCAGTACTTC,CAWSVLLQETQYF
TRBV19,NA,TRBJ2-1,NA,TGTGCCAGTAGTATAGACGGGAGCTCCTACAATGAGCAGTTCTTC,CASSIDGSSYNEQFF
TRBV13,NA,TRBJ1-2,many,TGTGCCAGCAGCTTGCGGGGGCTAAACTATGGCTACACCTTC,CASSLRGLNYGYTF
TRBV11-3,NA,TRBJ2-3,NA,TGTGCCAGCAGTCCTTCCGACCCCTTTAGCACAGATACGCAGTATTTT,CASSPSDPFSTDTQYF
TRBV20-1,NA,TRBJ2-1,NA,TGCAGTGCTGAAGACAGGAGATCGAACAATGAGCAGTTCTTC,CSAEDRRSNNEQFF
TRBV12-3/TRBV12-4,TRBD1,TRBJ1-2,NA,TGTGCCAGCAGTTTGGGACAGGGAGCTGGCTACACCTTC,CASSLGQGAGYTF
TRBV7-2,NA,TRBJ2-7,many,TGTGCCAGCAGTACGGGCCCCGACGACTACGAGCAGTACTTC,CASSTGPDDYEQYF
TRBV11-3,TRBD1,TRBJ2-7,few,TGTGCCAGCACTTGCGGACAGGGGGCCTATCACTACGAGCAGTACTTC,CASTCGQGAYHYEQYF
TRBV27,TRBD1,TRBJ2-7,NA,TGTGCCAGCAGTTTATCTGCAGGGGGCACCTACGAGCAGTACTTC,CASSLSAGGTYEQYF
TRBV7-8,NA,TRBJ2-5,NA,TGTGCCAGCAGCTTAGTAGTGGGGAGTTCAGAGACCCAGTACTTC,CASSLVVGSSETQYF
TRBV20-1,TRBD2,TRBJ2-7,NA,TGCAGTGCTAGACCAACGACTAGCGGGACTTCCTACGAGCTGTACTTC,CSARPTTSGTSYELYF
TRBV14,NA,TRBJ1-1,many,TGTGCCAGCAGCCAAGCTGGGGGTGTGGACACTGAAGCTTTCTTT,CASSQAGGVDTEAFF
TRBV29-1,NA,TRBJ1-1,few,TGCAGCGTGAAGACAGTGAACACTGAAGCTTTCTTT,CSVKTVNTEAFF
TRBV6-2/TRBV6-3,TRBD1,TRBJ2-7,NA,TGTGCCAGCAGTTACCACGGGACAGTTCGCTCCTACGAGCAGTACTTC,CASSYHGTVRSYEQYF
TRBV4-3,TRBD2,TRBJ2-1,NA,TGCGCCAGCAGCCAAGTTTCCGGGAGGGCCCTTAATGAGCAGTTCTTC,CASSQVSGRALNEQFF
TRBV5-4,TRBD2,TRBJ2-3,NA,TGTGCCAGCAGCTTAAGGGGCCTAGCGGGAGATACGCAGTATTTT,CASSLRGLAGDTQYF
TRBV3-1,NA,TRBJ2-7,NA,TGTGCCAGCAGCTCCACGGGGGCTAGCGACTCCTACGAGCAGTACTTC,CASSSTGASDSYEQYF
TRBV9,NA,TRBJ1-2,NA,TGTGCCAGCAGCGTAGGAGGCTATGGCTACACCTTC,CASSVGGYGYTF
TRBV9,TRBD2,TRBJ2-5,many,TGTGCCAGCAGCGTAGTGGGAGGGTTAGAGACCCAGTACTTC,CASSVVGGLETQYF
TRBV20-1,NA,TRBJ2-7,few,TGCAGTGCTAGATCCCTTGGGTCCTACGAGCAGTACTTC,CSARSLGSYEQYF
TRBV19,TRBD1,TRBJ1-5,few,TGTGCCAGTAGCGATCTTGGACAGGGACATAGCAATCAGCCCCAGCATTTT,CASSDLGQGHSNQPQHF
TRBV7-9,TRBD1,TRBJ1-4,many,TGTGCCAGCAGCTTAGGAGGGGACAGGGGCGAAAAACTGTTTTTT,CASSLGGDRGEKLFF
TRBV7-9,TRBD1,TRBJ1-2,NA,TGTGCCAGCAGCGAAGGACAGGGTCTCTTCTATGGCTACACCTTC,CASSEGQGLFYGYTF
TRBV25-1,TRBD1,TRBJ1-1,NA,TGTGCCAGCAGTGAACCCACAGGGGGCCGGACTGAAGCTTTCTTT,CASSEPTGGRTEAFF
TRBV7-2,NA,TRBJ1-1,many,TGTGCCAGCAGCTTTGCAGGGGTGAACACTGAAGCTTTCTTT,CASSFAGVNTEAFF
TRBV5-1,TRBD1,TRBJ1-1,NA,TGCGCCAGCAGCTTGCGACAGGGGAACCAAGGGGGAACTGAAGCTTTCTTT,CASSLRQGNQGGTEAFF
TRBV12-3/TRBV12-4,NA,TRBJ2-7,NA,TGTGCCAGCAGTTTCGTAGATACCTACGAGCAGTACTTC,CASSFVDTYEQYF